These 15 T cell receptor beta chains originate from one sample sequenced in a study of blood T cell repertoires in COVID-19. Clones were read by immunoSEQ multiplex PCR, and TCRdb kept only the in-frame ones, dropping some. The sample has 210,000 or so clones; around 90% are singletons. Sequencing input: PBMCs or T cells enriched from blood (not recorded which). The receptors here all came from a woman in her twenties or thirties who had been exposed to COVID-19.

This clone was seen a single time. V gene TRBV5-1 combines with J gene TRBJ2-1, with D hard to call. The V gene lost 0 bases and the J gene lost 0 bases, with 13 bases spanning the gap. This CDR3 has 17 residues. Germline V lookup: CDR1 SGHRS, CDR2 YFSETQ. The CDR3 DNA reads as TGCGCCAGCAGCTTGGCCCTGCATACGAGCTCCTACAATGAGCAGTTCTTC. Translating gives CASSLALHTSSYNEQFF. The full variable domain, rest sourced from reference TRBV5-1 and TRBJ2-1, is KAGVTQTPRYLIKTRGQQVTLSCSPISGHRSVSWYQQTPGQGLQFLFEYFSETQRNKGNFPGRFSGRQFSNSRSEMNVSTLELGDSALYLCASSLALHTSSYNEQFFGPGTRLTVL.

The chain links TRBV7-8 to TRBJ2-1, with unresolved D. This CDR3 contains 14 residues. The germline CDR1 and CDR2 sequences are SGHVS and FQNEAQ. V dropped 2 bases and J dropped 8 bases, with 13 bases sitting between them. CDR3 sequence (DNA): TGTGCCAGCAGCTTACCTCCGGAGTCAGATGAGCAGTTCTTC. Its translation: CASSLPPESDEQFF.

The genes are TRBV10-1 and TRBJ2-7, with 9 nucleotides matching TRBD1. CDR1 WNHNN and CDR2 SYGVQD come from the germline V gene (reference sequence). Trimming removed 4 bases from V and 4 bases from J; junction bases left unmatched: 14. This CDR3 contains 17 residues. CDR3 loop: CASSATPGTGSLYEQYF. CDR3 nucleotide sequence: TGCGCCAGCAGTGCGACCCCCGGGACAGGGTCCCTTTACGAGCAGTACTTC.

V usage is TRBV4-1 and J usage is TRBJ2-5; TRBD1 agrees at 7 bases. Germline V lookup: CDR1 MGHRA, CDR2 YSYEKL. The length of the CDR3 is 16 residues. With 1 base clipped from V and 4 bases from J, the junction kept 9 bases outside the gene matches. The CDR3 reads CASSQVLGQLTETQYF. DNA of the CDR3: TGCGCCAGCAGCCAAGTCTTGGGACAGCTTACAGAGACCCAGTACTTC.

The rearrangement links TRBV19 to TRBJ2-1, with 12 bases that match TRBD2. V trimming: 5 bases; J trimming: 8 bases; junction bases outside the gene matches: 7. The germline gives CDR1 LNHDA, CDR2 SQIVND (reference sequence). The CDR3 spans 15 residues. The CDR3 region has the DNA TGTGCCAGTAGTGCCGGACTAGCGGGACTAGATGAGCAGTTCTTC. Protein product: CASSAGLAGLDEQFF.

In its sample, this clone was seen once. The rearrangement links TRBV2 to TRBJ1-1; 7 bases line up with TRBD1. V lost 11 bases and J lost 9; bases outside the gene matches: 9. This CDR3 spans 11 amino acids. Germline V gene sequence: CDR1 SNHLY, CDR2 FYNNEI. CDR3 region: CAGGTAAQAFF. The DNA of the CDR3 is TGTGCCGGGGGGACAGCGGCTCAAGCTTTCTTT. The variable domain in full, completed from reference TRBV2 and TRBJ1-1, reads EPEVTQTPSHQVTQMGQEVILRCVPISNHLYFYWYRQILGQKVEFLVSFYNNEISEKSEIFDDQFSVERPDGSNFTLKIRSTKLEDSAMYFCAGGTAAQAFFGQGTRLTVV.

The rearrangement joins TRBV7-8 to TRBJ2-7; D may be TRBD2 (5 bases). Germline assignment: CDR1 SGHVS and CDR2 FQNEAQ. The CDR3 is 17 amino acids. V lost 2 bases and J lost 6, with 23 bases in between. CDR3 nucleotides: TGTGCCAGCAGCTTATTTTTTCAGGACCGGGATCGAGTCGAGCAGTACTTC. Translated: CASSLFFQDRDRVEQYF.

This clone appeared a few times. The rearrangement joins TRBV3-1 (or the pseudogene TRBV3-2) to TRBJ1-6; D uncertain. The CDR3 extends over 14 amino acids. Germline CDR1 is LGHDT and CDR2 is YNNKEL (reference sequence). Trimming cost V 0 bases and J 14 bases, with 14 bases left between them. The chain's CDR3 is CASSQDSAVPALHF. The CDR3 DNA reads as TGTGCCAGCAGCCAAGACAGCGCGGTACCAGCCCTCCACTTT.

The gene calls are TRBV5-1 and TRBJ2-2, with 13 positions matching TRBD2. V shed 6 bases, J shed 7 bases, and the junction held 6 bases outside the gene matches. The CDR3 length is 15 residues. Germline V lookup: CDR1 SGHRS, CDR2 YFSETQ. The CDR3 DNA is TGCGCCAGCACTTGGACTAGCGGGAGTATCGGGGAGCTGTTTTTT. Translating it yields CASTWTSGSIGELFF.

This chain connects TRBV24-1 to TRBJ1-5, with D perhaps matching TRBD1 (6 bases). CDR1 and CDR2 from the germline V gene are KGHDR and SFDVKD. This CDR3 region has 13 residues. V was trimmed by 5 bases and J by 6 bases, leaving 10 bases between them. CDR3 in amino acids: CATSAGVGQPQHF. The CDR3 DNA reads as TGTGCCACCAGTGCAGGGGTAGGTCAGCCCCAGCATTTT.

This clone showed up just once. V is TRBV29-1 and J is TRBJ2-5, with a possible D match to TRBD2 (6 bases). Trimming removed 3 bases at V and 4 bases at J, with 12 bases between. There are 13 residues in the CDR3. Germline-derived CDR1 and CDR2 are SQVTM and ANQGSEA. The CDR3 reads CSVDGGLRETQYF. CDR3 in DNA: TGCAGCGTTGATGGCGGACTAAGAGAGACCCAGTACTTC.

The chain's CDR3 is CASSLLGQGFTDTQYF. The CDR3 DNA is TGCGCCAGCAGCTTGCTGGGACAGGGCTTTACAGATACGCAGTATTTT. The rearrangement uses TRBV5-1 and TRBJ2-3; TRBD1 matches at 9 bases. Germline V CDR1 and CDR2: SGHRS, YFSETQ. The CDR3 consists of 16 residues. With V trimmed by 1 base and J by 3 bases, 6 bases remained unmatched. Combining the CDR3 with reference TRBV5-1 and TRBJ2-3 gives the whole variable domain KAGVTQTPRYLIKTRGQQVTLSCSPISGHRSVSWYQQTPGQGLQFLFEYFSETQRNKGNFPGRFSGRQFSNSRSEMNVSTLELGDSALYLCASSLLGQGFTDTQYFGPGTRLTVL.

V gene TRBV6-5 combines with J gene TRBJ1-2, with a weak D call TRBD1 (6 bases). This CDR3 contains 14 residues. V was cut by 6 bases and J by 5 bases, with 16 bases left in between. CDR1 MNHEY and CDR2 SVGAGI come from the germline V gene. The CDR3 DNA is TGTGCCAGCAGAACAGGGACCTCCCCTTATGGCTACACCTTC. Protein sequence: CASRTGTSPYGYTF.

The DNA for the CDR3 is TGTGCCATCAGTGGCCGGGACTCAGTCAGGGCAGCTTTCTTT. Its translation is CAISGRDSVRAAFF. The rearrangement links TRBV10-3 to TRBJ1-1; TRBD1 is a possible D gene (5 bases). CDR1 ENHRY and CDR2 SYGVKD come from the germline V gene. The CDR3 consists of 14 residues. Trimming pared 4 bases from V and 10 bases from J, leaving 19 bases between.

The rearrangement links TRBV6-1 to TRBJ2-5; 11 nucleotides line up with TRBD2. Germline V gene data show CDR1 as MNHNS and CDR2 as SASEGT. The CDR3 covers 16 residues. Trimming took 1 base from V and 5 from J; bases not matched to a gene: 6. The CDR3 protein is CASSEGLAGGHETQYF. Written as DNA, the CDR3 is TGTGCCAGCAGTGAAGGGTTAGCGGGAGGGCACGAGACCCAGTACTTC.